The 7 T cell receptor beta chains reported below all come from one sample, sequenced in a study of T cell clonality in common variable immunodeficiency. Generated by immunoSEQ multiplex PCR, the TCRdb table keeps only in-frame clones and is missing some. The sample offers 25,000 to 40,000 clones and no singletons, the top ten holding 3.8%. Input material: peripheral blood mononuclear cells. The source is a person aged 18 to 70 in good health.

Concerning this clone itself: The read finishes 3 residues shy of the CDR3 end, and the germline J gene is used to complete it. V is TRBV7-9 and J is TRBJ1-2; D unclear. CDR1 is SEHNR and CDR2 is FQNEAQ in the germline V gene (reference sequence). The length of the CDR3 is 12 residues. CDR3 amino acids: CASSFNLYDYTF. The CDR3 DNA, read in part, is TGTGCCAGCAGCTTTAATCTCTACGAC.

This clone was observed at least ten times. A read error is possible here, since a much larger clone lies one base away. Read sequence stops 3 residues before the CDR3 end, and the germline J gene provides the missing end. The chain recombines TRBV10-1 with TRBJ2-1; 12 bases are a match to TRBD2. The CDR3 is 15 residues long. Germline V lookup: CDR1 WNHNN, CDR2 SYGVQD (reference sequence). CDR3: CAGSLTSGSNNEQFF. The DNA read from the CDR3 is TGCGCCGGCAGCTTGACTAGCGGGAGCAACAATGAG.

The table lists this clone with many counts. From the germline J gene comes the end of the CDR3, since the read stops 3 residues before it. This chain uses TRBV6-1 with TRBJ1-5, with TRBD1 as a possible D gene (5 bases). Germline CDR1 is MNHNS and CDR2 is SASEGT. V shed 5 bases and J shed 0 bases, with 11 bases lying between them. CDR3 length: 15 amino acids. The CDR3 reads CASSQDSNSNQPQHF. The sequenced CDR3 bases are TGTGCCAGCAGTCAAGACAGTAATAGCAATCAGCCC.

This clone was seen only a few times. The CDR3 goes on 3 residues after the read ends, and that part is filled in from the germline J gene. J is TRBJ1-2 and V is TRBV30; no clear D gene. The germline V gene has CDR1 GTSNPN and CDR2 SVGIG (reference sequence). CDR3 length equals 16 residues. The DNA read from the CDR3 is TGTGCCTGGAGTCTCAAGGGTTGGACTAGGTCCTACGAC. The encoded protein is CAWSLKGWTRSYD. The CDR3, in full, reads CAWSLKGWTRSYDYTF.

This clone was recorded at least ten times. The CDR3 goes on 3 residues after the read ends, and that part is filled in from the germline J gene. The chain is built from TRBV20-1 and TRBJ1-1, with a possible D match to TRBD1 (6 bases). CDR3 length: 15 residues. Germline lookup yields CDR1 DFQATT and CDR2 SNEGSKA (reference sequence). Trimming removed 7 bases at V and 1 base at J, with 19 bases between. The CDR3 here is CSVGAAATANTEAFF. The sequenced CDR3 bases are TGCAGTGTGGGGGCGGCCGCCACTGCGAACACTGAA.

This clone was recorded at least ten times. The CDR3 end lies 3 residues beyond the end of the read and is filled in from the germline J gene. V gene TRBV12-3 or TRBV12-4 combines with J gene TRBJ2-7; 10 nucleotides agree with TRBD1. The J segment lost 5 bases and the V segment lost 5 bases, leaving 3 bases of the junction unmatched. This CDR3 spans 13 amino acids. CDR3 DNA (partial): TGTGCCAGCAGTGGGACAGGGGTCGACGAG. As protein: CASSGTGVDE. Given in full, the CDR3 is CASSGTGVDEQYF.

This clone was recorded many times. Germline is not matched at one junction end, which may reflect a read error. With the read ending 3 residues before the CDR3 end, the germline J gene is used to fill in that end. The V call is TRBV4-2, the J call TRBJ1-3; no definite D call. There are 16 residues in the CDR3. Germline assignment: CDR1 LGHNA and CDR2 YNFKEQ. CDR3: CASSPLGVGEGNTIYF. The covered CDR3 bases are TGCGCCAGCAGCCCCCTTGGGGTCGGGGAAGGAAACACC.